One and the same sample provided the 9 T cell receptor beta chains below, sequenced in a study of T cells in Graves' hyperthyroidism and ophthalmopathy. RNA transcripts yielded amplified TCR beta CDR3 regions. When the TCR CDR3 underwent first-round RT-PCR, the HTBI primer set was used. TCRdb redid the calling of the multiplex PCR reads with MiXCR, one entry per CDR3 protein. Altogether fewer than 500,000 distinct CDR3 sequences are present, 13% being singletons, with the ten largest covering under 25%. The sequencing sample was made of blood. Every receptor here comes from a man aged 30 to 39 with Graves' hyperthyroidism that later progressed to Graves' ophthalmopathy.

This clonotype showed up just a few times. The chain uses TRBV5-1 and TRBJ1-6, with unresolved D. CDR1 is SGHRS and CDR2 is YFSETQ in the germline V gene. This CDR3 spans 12 amino acids. V was shortened by 4 bases and J by 7 bases, with 6 bases between the two germline ends. CDR3 coding DNA: TGCGCCAGCAGCGCGGACAATTCACCCCTCCACTTT. Residues: CASSADNSPLHF.

On this clonotype itself: A much more abundant neighbour one base away suggests this may be a read error. This chain joins TRBV7-2 and TRBJ2-5; 12 bases agree with TRBD2. J gave up 9 bases and V 0 bases, and 20 bases lay outside the gene matches. This CDR3 spans 20 amino acids. The V gene's germline CDR1 is SGHTA and CDR2 FQGNSA. The CDR3 nucleotides read TGTGCCAGCAGCTTAGCGGGGGCGCGGACTAGCGGGGAACCCAAGAGAGCCCAGTACTTC. The encoded protein is CASSLAGARTSGEPKRAQYF.

At least ten counts were recorded for this clonotype. V gene TRBV6-5 combines with J gene TRBJ2-7; D uncertain. Trimming pared 2 bases from V and 3 bases from J, leaving 14 bases between. Per the germline V gene, CDR1 is MNHEY and CDR2 is SVGAGI. The CDR3 is made up of 15 amino acids. This chain's CDR3 is CASSYATWRSYEQYF. The CDR3 nucleotides are TGTGCCAGCAGTTACGCGACCTGGCGCAGCTACGAGCAGTACTTC.

This clonotype was observed many times. The rearrangement links TRBV2 to TRBJ2-5; possible D gene TRBD1, 6 bases. In germline, CDR1 is SNHLY, CDR2 FYNNEI. The length of the CDR3 is 15 residues. V lost 1 base and J 0 bases, leaving 9 bases between the germline ends. CDR3 region: CASSEGQANQETQYF. CDR3 in DNA: TGTGCCAGCAGTGAAGGACAGGCCAACCAAGAGACCCAGTACTTC.

The sample holds a few counts of this clonotype. V is TRBV29-1 and J is TRBJ2-5, with D perhaps matching TRBD1 (6 bases). Germline CDR1 is SQVTM and CDR2 is ANQGSEA. This CDR3 region has 11 residues. V lost 7 bases and J lost 5, with 11 bases in between. The CDR3 nucleotides read TGCAGCGGGAGACAGGCCGAGACCCAGTACTTC. Residues: CSGRQAETQYF.

This clonotype was counted ten times or more. V usage is TRBV20-1 and J usage is TRBJ1-4; tentatively, D is TRBD1 (6 bases). Germline V gene data show CDR1 as DFQATT and CDR2 as SNEGSKA (reference sequence). Trimming left V 2 bases short and J 8 bases short, with 15 bases between. The CDR3 is made up of 14 amino acids. The CDR3 bases are TGCAGTGCTAGATCGGGAGGGGGTGGCGAAAAACTGTTTTTT. It translates to CSARSGGGGEKLFF.

This clonotype was recorded many times. The CDR3 loop reads CSARKDRGYNQPQHF. The CDR3 bases are TGCAGTGCCCGAAAGGACAGGGGTTACAATCAGCCCCAGCATTTT. The gene calls are TRBV20-1 and TRBJ1-5; 9 bases agree with TRBD1. Germline values: CDR1 DFQATT, CDR2 SNEGSKA (reference sequence). There are 15 residues in the CDR3. The trim removed 6 bases at V and 3 bases at J, leaving 9 bases unmatched.

In its sample, this clonotype was seen many times. The chain carries TRBV2 and TRBJ2-3; D might be TRBD1 or TRBD2, each matching 5 bases. V was clipped by 0 bases and J by 6 bases, with 16 bases between them. This CDR3 is built from 16 residues. The germline V gene encodes CDR1 SNHLY and CDR2 FYNNEI. This CDR3 is CASSEAGRASGDTQYF. DNA of the CDR3: TGTGCCAGCAGTGAAGCGGGCAGGGCCTCGGGGGATACGCAGTATTTT. The full variable domain, its missing parts supplied by reference TRBV2 and TRBJ2-3, is EPEVTQTPSHQVTQMGQEVILRCVPISNHLYFYWYRQILGQKVEFLVSFYNNEISEKSEIFDDQFSVERPDGSNFTLKIRSTKLEDSAMYFCASSEAGRASGDTQYFGPGTRLTVL.

In the case of this clonotype: A much bigger clone sits one base away, suggesting this may be a read error. The rearrangement joins TRBV28 to TRBJ1-5, with D unresolved. The CDR3 is 15 residues long. The germline V gene encodes CDR1 MDHEN and CDR2 SYDVKM. The CDR3 spells CAGSLMGSPNQPQHF. The CDR3 nucleotides are TGTGCCGGCAGTTTAATGGGCAGCCCCAATCAGCCCCAGCATTTT.